These 4 T cell receptor beta chains were sequenced from one sample in a study of blood T cell repertoires in COVID-19. Assay used: immunoSEQ multiplex PCR; TCRdb lists only in-frame clones, some missing. In the table there are 300,000 to 400,000 clones, around nine tenths of which are singletons. Sequenced: peripheral blood. Receptors originate from a woman younger than 30 who had recovered from COVID-19.

The chain links TRBV19 to TRBJ1-1; D possibly corresponds to TRBD1 (6 bases). The germline CDR1 and CDR2 sequences are LNHDA and SQIVND (reference sequence). V was shortened by 6 bases and J by 0 bases, with 11 bases between the two germline ends. This CDR3 has 14 residues. The CDR3 nucleotides read TGTGCCAGTAGATCGGACAGAGTGAACACTGAAGCTTTCTTT. Translated, it gives CASRSDRVNTEAFF.

The chain uses TRBV7-9 and TRBJ2-2; D possibly corresponds to TRBD2 (5 bases). CDR3 length: 15 amino acids. The germline gives CDR1 SEHNR, CDR2 FQNEAQ (reference sequence). CDR3 sequence reads: CATRGRPANTGELFF. CDR3 sequence (DNA): TGTGCTACGCGCGGGCGACCCGCGAACACCGGGGAGCTGTTTTTT.

The chain recombines TRBV4-3 with TRBJ1-4; tentative D call: TRBD1 (6 bases). The CDR3 is made up of 16 amino acids. Per germline, CDR1 LGHNA and CDR2 YSLEER. V lost 0 bases to trimming and J lost 4 bases, with 12 bases between them. In nucleotides, the CDR3 is TGCGCCAGCAGCCAAGATTGGACAGAAGTTAATGAAAAACTGTTTTTT. This codes for CASSQDWTEVNEKLFF.

CDR3 in amino acids: CASSMPPIRGDTGELFF. The CDR3 coding sequence is TGTGCCAGTAGTATGCCCCCAATAAGGGGCGACACCGGGGAGCTGTTTTTT. The J gene is TRBJ2-2, the V gene TRBV19, with a weak D call TRBD1 (5 bases). Trimming shortened V by 3 bases and J by 3 bases, and 17 bases separated the two germline ends. The CDR3 sequence is 17 residues long. The V gene's germline CDR1 is LNHDA and CDR2 SQIVND (reference sequence).